The rows below give T cell receptor beta chains drawn from one sample of a study of blood T cell repertoires in COVID-19. TCRdb's copy holds only in-frame clones and misses some; the assay was immunoSEQ multiplex PCR. The sample contains 150,000 to 200,000 clones, about nine tenths of which appear only once. Sequencing was done on a sample of peripheral blood. The receptors come from a man in his sixties or seventies with active or convalescent COVID-19. The CDR3 runs from the conserved cysteine through the conserved F or W. A D gene is named only where the DNA matches it firmly. Only some rows state a clone size, as once, few, many or a class for expanded clones.

>TRBV24-1|TRBJ2-1|-|TRBD2
TGTGCCACCAGTGATTTAGGGACTAGCGGGAGTGGGAATGAGCAGTTCTTC
CATSDLGTSGSGNEQFF
>TRBV5-1|TRBJ1-4|-|TRBD1
TGCGCCAGCAGCTCGGGACAGGGACGTGAAAAACTGTTTTTT
CASSSGQGREKLFF
>TRBV28|TRBJ1-2|-|-
TGTGCCAGCAGTTTACAAAACTATGGCTACACCTTC
CASSLQNYGYTF
>TRBV18|TRBJ2-1|-|TRBD2
TGTGCCAGCTCATCAACCTCTTTAGTGGGAGGGATTAGTAATGAGCAGTTCTTC
CASSSTSLVGGISNEQFF
>TRBV13|TRBJ1-1|-|-
TGTGCCAGCAGGCCCGGGGGGAGCGCTGAAGCTTTCTTT
CASRPGGSAEAFF
>TRBV7-2|TRBJ2-3|-|TRBD1
TGTGCCAGCAGTCCCGGGACAGGCTTCACAGATACGCAGTATTTT
CASSPGTGFTDTQYF
>TRBV28|TRBJ2-7|-|TRBD1
TGTGCCAGCAGCCGACTGGGGACAGGGATCGAGCAGTACTTC
CASSRLGTGIEQYF
>TRBV3-1/TRBV3-2|TRBJ2-5|-|TRBD2
TGTGCCAGCAGCCAAGGGCTAGCGGGAAACTGGGAGACCCAGTACTTC
CASSQGLAGNWETQYF
>TRBV19|TRBJ2-3|-|-
TGTGCCAGTAGACAACTCGGAGCTAGCACAGATACGCAGTATTTT
CASRQLGASTDTQYF
>TRBV29-1|TRBJ2-2|-|TRBD2
TGCAGCGTGCGGACTAGCGGCGCGAACACCGGGGAGCTGTTTTTT
CSVRTSGANTGELFF
>TRBV12-3/TRBV12-4|TRBJ2-2|many|-
TGTGCCAGCAGAACAAACACCGGGGAGCTGTTTTTT
CASRTNTGELFF
>TRBV10-3|TRBJ2-2|-|TRBD1
TGTGCCTCCCAGGGACAGGGGATAAACACCGGGGAGCTGTTTTTT
CASQGQGINTGELFF
>TRBV6-1|TRBJ2-7|-|-
TGTGCCAGCAGTGACAGCGGACGTCACGAGCAGTACTTC
CASSDSGRHEQYF
>TRBV24-1|TRBJ2-5|-|-
TGTGCCACCAGTGATCCAGGGGAGGGGATGGGGGAGACCCAGTACTTC
CATSDPGEGMGETQYF
>TRBV5-4|TRBJ2-3|-|-
TGTGCCAGCAGCTTCTACCGCACAGATACGCAGTATTTT
CASSFYRTDTQYF
>TRBV4-2|TRBJ2-2|-|TRBD1
TGTGCCAGCAGCCAAGGGGACAGGGGGTCCCGGGGCACCGGGGAGCTGTTTTTT
CASSQGDRGSRGTGELFF
>TRBV30|TRBJ1-6|few|-
TGTGCCTGGAGCCGAGGGAAACAGGGTAATTCACCCCTCCACTTT
CAWSRGKQGNSPLHF
>TRBV29-1|TRBJ2-2|-|-
TGCAGCGTGACCGTGGCAGGGGCGAACACCGGGGAGCTGTTTTTT
CSVTVAGANTGELFF
>TRBV11-2|TRBJ2-3|-|TRBD1
TGTGCCAGCAGCAACCCCGGGACAGGAACCGCCAGGGATACGCAGTATTTT
CASSNPGTGTARDTQYF
>TRBV18|TRBJ1-4|-|-
TGTGCCAGCTCAGAGGGACGGGAGACTGCAACTAATGAAAAACTGTTTTTT
CASSEGRETATNEKLFF
>TRBV2|TRBJ2-1|-|-
TGTGCCAGCACGGGGGAAGGGAGGCCTTCCTCCTACAATGAGCAGTTCTTC
CASTGEGRPSSYNEQFF
>TRBV5-1|TRBJ2-7|-|-
TGCGCCAGCAGCGAACTTCAGGGCCAATTGTACGAGCAGTACTTC
CASSELQGQLYEQYF
>TRBV5-1|TRBJ2-5|once|-
TGCGCCAGCAGCTTGGGGCGGGCCCAAGAGACCCAGTACTTC
CASSLGRAQETQYF
>TRBV20-1|TRBJ1-5|-|-
TGCAGTGCTAGTTTCGGTACTGTTGGCCCGGAGGGTCAGCCCCAGCATTTT
CSASFGTVGPEGQPQHF
>TRBV6-6|TRBJ1-1|-|-
TGTGCCAGCAGTTACTCGACAGGATTGAACACTGAAGCTTTCTTT
CASSYSTGLNTEAFF
>TRBV13|TRBJ2-7|once|-
TGTGCCAGCAGCGCCTTGAGGGAGCAGTACTTC
CASSALREQYF
>TRBV28|TRBJ2-3|once|TRBD1
TGTGCCAGCAATCCCGGACAGGGCGTACTGTATTTT
CASNPGQGVLYF
>TRBV6-2/TRBV6-3|TRBJ2-1|-|-
TGTGCCAGCAGCCCGGACTGGCTAAGCTCCTACAATGAGCAGTTCTTC
CASSPDWLSSYNEQFF
>TRBV4-3|TRBJ1-2|-|-
TGCGCCAGCAGCCAAGTTTCTGGGGGCCATGGCTACACCTTC
CASSQVSGGHGYTF
>TRBV18|TRBJ2-6|-|TRBD1
TGTGCCAGCTCACCTGGGGGACAGCTTCGTTCCAACGTCCTGACTTTC
CASSPGGQLRSNVLTF
>TRBV10-2|TRBJ2-7|-|TRBD1
TGCGCCAGCAGGTCCCGCCCGGGACAGGGGCATGACGAGCAGTACTTC
CASRSRPGQGHDEQYF
>TRBV20-1|TRBJ2-1|-|-
TGCAGTGCTAGAAGGGGTGAGCAGTTCTTC
CSARRGEQFF
>TRBV24-1|TRBJ2-2|-|TRBD2
TGTGCCACCAGTGGGCTAGCGGGAGTCGGGGAGCTGTTTTTT
CATSGLAGVGELFF
>TRBV7-8|TRBJ1-4|-|-
TGTGCCAGCAGCCCCCTCGCTCAAGGGGTTAATGAAAAACTGTTTTTT
CASSPLAQGVNEKLFF
>TRBV10-1|TRBJ2-3|-|-
TGCGCCAGCAGTGAGTCGTCCGCAGATACGCAGTATTTT
CASSESSADTQYF
>TRBV29-1|TRBJ2-5|-|TRBD2
TGCAGCGTTGCCATCCCAGCTAGCGGGATCCAAGAGACCCAGTACTTC
CSVAIPASGIQETQYF
>TRBV3-1/TRBV3-2|TRBJ2-2|-|TRBD2
TGTGCCAGCAGCCAAGAAAACCTAGCGGGTGCAACCGGGGAGCTGTTTTTT
CASSQENLAGATGELFF
>TRBV4-3|TRBJ2-2|-|-
TGCGCCAGTGTAAAGGAGGAGGACACCGGGGAGCTGTTTTTT
CASVKEEDTGELFF
>TRBV5-6|TRBJ2-6|-|-
TGTGCCAGCAGCTTGGTGGGGGGAACTGGGGCCAACGTCCTGACTTTC
CASSLVGGTGANVLTF
>TRBV27|TRBJ2-2|-|-
TGTGCCAGCACCGCCTTCTATAACACCGGGGAGCTGTTTTTT
CASTAFYNTGELFF
>TRBV23-1|TRBJ2-7|-|-
TGCGCCAGCAGTCAGTTGGGCAGTTTCTCCTACGAGCAGTACTTC
CASSQLGSFSYEQYF
>TRBV28|TRBJ2-7|once|-
TGTGCCAGCAACCACAGGGATCCCTCCTACGAGCAGTACTTC
CASNHRDPSYEQYF